The entry that follows covers one T cell receptor beta chain sequence. Its antigen is not known. TCRdb's table, derived via immunoSEQ multiplex PCR, lists solely in-frame clones and lacks some. The sample lists 300,000 to 500,000 clones; around 85% were seen once. The V gene's germline CDR1 is SNHLY and CDR2 FYNNEI. This CDR3 spans 15 amino acids. V shed 5 bases and J 6 bases; nucleotides not matched to a gene: 4. This entry is derived from a study of Ad26.COV2.S vaccination and SARS-CoV-2 variants. Overall study context: Trial arm assignment for the donor was COV1001 Ad26.COV2.S.

Described treatment: roughly 19 received Ad26.COV2.S at low or high dose, single or two shots; 5 received placebo; per-sample allocation not given. On day 63 after the first injection, vaccine and placebo recipients gave samples. An adult aged 18-55 years in Boston served as the donor. The study, taken as a whole, reports: Individuals receiving vaccine had higher spike-specific TCR breadth than placebo recipients did.

This TCR derives from a person between 18 and 59 years old who received the Ad26.COV2.S COVID-19 vaccine or a placebo. V and J are TRBV2 and TRBJ2-2; 12 positions agree with TRBD2. Sequencing used peripheral blood, obtained in a trial of Ad26.COV2.S vaccine versus placebo. The CDR3 DNA is TGTGCCAGCAGTTGGGGGACTAGCGGGCCCGGGGAGCTGTTTTTT. Residues: CASSWGTSGPGELFF.